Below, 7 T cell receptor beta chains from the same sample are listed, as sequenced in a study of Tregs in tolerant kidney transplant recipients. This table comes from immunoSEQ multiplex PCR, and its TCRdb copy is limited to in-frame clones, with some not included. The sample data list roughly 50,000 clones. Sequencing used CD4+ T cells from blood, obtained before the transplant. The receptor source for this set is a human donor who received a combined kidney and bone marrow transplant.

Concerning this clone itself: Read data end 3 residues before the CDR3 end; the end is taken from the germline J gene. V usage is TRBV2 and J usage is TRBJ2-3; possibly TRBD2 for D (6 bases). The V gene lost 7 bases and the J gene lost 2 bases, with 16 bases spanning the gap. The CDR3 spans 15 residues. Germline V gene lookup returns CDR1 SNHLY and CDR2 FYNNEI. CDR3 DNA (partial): TGTGCCAGCATCCCCCGGACTACCTTCACAGATACG. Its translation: CASIPRTTFTDT. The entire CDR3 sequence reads CASIPRTTFTDTQYF.

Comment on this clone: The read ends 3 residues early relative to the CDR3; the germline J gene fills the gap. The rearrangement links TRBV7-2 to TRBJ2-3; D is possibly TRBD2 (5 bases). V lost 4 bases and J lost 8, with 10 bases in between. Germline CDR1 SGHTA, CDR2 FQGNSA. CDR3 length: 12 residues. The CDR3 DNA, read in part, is TGTGCCAGCAGCTCCCCTGAGGGTACG. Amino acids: CASSSPEGT. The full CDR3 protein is CASSSPEGTQYF.

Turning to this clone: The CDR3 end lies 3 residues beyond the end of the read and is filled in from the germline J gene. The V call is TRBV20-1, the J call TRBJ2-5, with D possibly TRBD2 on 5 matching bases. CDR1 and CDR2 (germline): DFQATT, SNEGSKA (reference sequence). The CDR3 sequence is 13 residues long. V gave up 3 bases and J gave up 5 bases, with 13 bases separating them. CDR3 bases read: TGCAGTGCTAGCCTCGCAGGCGGGGAGACC. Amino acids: CSASLAGGET. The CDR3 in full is CSASLAGGETQYF.

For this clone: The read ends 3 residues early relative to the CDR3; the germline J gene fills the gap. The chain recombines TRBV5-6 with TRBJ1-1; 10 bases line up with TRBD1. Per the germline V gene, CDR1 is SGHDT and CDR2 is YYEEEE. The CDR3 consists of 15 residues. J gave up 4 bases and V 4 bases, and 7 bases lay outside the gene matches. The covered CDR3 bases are TGTGCCAGCAGCCGGGGGGACAGGGGAATCACTGAA. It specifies CASSRGDRGITE. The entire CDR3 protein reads CASSRGDRGITEAFF.

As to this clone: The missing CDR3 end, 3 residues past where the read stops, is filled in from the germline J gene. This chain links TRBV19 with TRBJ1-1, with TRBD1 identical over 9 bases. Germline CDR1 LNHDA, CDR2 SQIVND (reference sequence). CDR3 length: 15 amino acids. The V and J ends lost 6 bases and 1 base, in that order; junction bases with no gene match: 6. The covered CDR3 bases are TGTGCCAGTAGAGAACAGGGGGCGCCGAACACTGAA. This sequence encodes CASREQGAPNTE. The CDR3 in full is CASREQGAPNTEAFF.

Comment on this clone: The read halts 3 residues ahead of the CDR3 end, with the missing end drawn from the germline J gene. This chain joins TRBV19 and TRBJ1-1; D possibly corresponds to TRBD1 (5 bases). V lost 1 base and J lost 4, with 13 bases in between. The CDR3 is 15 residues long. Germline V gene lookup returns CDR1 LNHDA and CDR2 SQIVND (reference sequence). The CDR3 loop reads CASSIGFGGSTEAFF. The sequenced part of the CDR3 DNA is TGTGCCAGTAGTATAGGGTTCGGGGGAAGCACTGAA.

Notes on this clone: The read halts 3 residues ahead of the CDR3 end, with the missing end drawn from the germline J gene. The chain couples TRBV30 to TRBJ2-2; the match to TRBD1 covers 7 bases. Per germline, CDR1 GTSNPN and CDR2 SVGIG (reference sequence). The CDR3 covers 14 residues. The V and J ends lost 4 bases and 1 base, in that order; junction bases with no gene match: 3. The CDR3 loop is CAWNGDRNTGELFF. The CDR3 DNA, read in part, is TGTGCCTGGAATGGGGACAGGAACACCGGGGAG.